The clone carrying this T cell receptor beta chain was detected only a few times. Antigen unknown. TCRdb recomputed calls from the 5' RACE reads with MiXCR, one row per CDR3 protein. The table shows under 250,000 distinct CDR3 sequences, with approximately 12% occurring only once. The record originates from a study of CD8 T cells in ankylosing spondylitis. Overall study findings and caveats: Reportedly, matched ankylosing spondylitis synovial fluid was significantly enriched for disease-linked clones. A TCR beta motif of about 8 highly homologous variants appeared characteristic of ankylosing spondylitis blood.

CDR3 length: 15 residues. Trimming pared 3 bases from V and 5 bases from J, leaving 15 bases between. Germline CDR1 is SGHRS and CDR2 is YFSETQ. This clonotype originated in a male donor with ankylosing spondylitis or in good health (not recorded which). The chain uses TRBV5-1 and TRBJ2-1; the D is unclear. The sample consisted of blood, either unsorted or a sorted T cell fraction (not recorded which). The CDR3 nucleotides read TGCGCCAGCAGCTATGCATTAGATGTGAACAATGAGCAGTTCTTC. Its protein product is CASSYALDVNNEQFF.